This passage covers 9 T cell receptor beta chains from one sample sequenced in a study of identical twins. Via MiXCR, TCRdb re-called the 5' RACE reads, giving one row per CDR3 protein. Altogether about 690,000 distinct CDR3 sequences are present, approximately 22% being singletons, with the ten largest covering roughly 4%. These data also featured in a second study, about T cells expressing NK-cell markers.

Sequences were obtained from PBMCs. These receptors all stem from a woman aged 18-29 years in good health.

The rearrangement joins TRBV4-2 to TRBJ2-6; 10 nucleotides match TRBD1. Germline trimming cut 4 bases from V and 0 bases from J; bases unmatched to any gene: 6. This CDR3 comprises 18 residues. The germline V gene encodes CDR1 LGHNA and CDR2 YNFKEQ. Here the CDR3 reads CASSPEGQGSSGANVLTF. DNA of the CDR3: TGTGCCAGCAGCCCCGAGGGACAGGGGAGCTCTGGGGCCAACGTCCTGACTTTC.

This clonotype was found many times. The V call is TRBV30, the J call TRBJ2-5, with 7 bases lining up with TRBD1. The CDR3 extends over 14 amino acids. Germline V gene sequence: CDR1 GTSNPN, CDR2 SVGIG (reference sequence). Trimming at V came to 1 base and at J to 3 bases, leaving 5 bases not matched to a gene. The CDR3 DNA reads TGTGCCTGGAGTGCTCCAGGACAGGAAGAGACCCAGTACTTC. It is translated as CAWSAPGQEETQYF.

This clonotype was seen ten or more times. The chain joins TRBV15 to TRBJ2-7; maybe TRBD1 (5 bases). Germline V gives CDR1 LNHNV, CDR2 YYDKDF (reference sequence). The CDR3 sequence is 13 residues long. Trimming removed 3 bases at V and 6 bases at J, with 12 bases between. CDR3 amino acids: CATSRPGFSEQYF. CDR3 nucleotide sequence: TGTGCCACCAGCAGGCCAGGGTTCAGCGAGCAGTACTTC.

This clonotype was picked up many times. The chain couples TRBV6-2 or TRBV6-3 to TRBJ2-5; 9 bases agree with TRBD2. Trimming cost V 5 bases and J 4 bases; bases outside gene matches: 14. The germline V gene encodes CDR1 MNHEY and CDR2 SVGEGT. This CDR3 comprises 17 residues. As DNA, the CDR3 is TGTGCCAGCAGTCCCGGCGGGAGGGCCGTAGGGCGAGAGACCCAGTACTTC. It is translated as CASSPGGRAVGRETQYF.

This clonotype was seen at least ten times. The chain employs TRBV12-3 or TRBV12-4 and TRBJ2-3; D remains ambiguous. The CDR3 contains 14 residues. Between the trimmed V and J ends, which lost 6 bases and 1 base, there was a span of 11 bases. The DNA for the CDR3 is TGTGCCAGCAGAACGAGGTCTGGCACAGATACGCAGTATTTT. Translation: CASRTRSGTDTQYF.

The rearrangement links TRBV29-1 to TRBJ2-3; possibly TRBD1 or TRBD2 for D (5 bases each). The CDR3 is 15 residues long. V lost 5 bases, J lost 4 bases, and 19 bases lay in between. Germline values: CDR1 SQVTM, CDR2 ANQGSEA. The CDR3 sequence: CSVFYRGRKADTQYF. In DNA, the CDR3 is TGCAGCGTTTTTTACCGGGGACGAAAGGCAGATACGCAGTATTTT.

This clonotype was recorded at least ten times. The gene calls are TRBV11-2 and TRBJ2-2, with a weak D call TRBD1 (6 bases). The CDR3 has 17 residues. With 6 bases removed from V and 2 bases from J, the gap between germline ends came to 19 bases. CDR1 is SGHAT, CDR2 FQNNGV, per germline. The CDR3 sequence: CASRSTGTSLNTGELFF. DNA for the CDR3: TGTGCCAGCAGATCTACCGGGACATCCCTAAACACCGGGGAGCTGTTTTTT.

The chain joins TRBV4-3 to TRBJ2-1, with 9 bases aligning to TRBD2. Germline CDR1 reads LGHNA; CDR2 reads YSLEER. CDR3 length: 15 amino acids. After removal of 4 bases from V and 7 bases from J, the junction contained 8 bases not matched to a gene. CDR3 bases: TGCGCCAGCAGCCTGGGGACTAGCCCTGTGAATGAGCAGTTCTTC. Protein: CASSLGTSPVNEQFF.

The V gene is TRBV7-3, the J gene TRBJ2-3; tentatively, D is TRBD1 (7 bases). CDR3 size: 15 residues. Germline lookup yields CDR1 SGHTA and CDR2 FQGTGA. Trimming stripped 5 bases from V and 3 bases from J, with 15 bases between. CDR3 amino acids: CASSPDRAGTDTQYF. In DNA, the CDR3 is TGTGCCAGCAGCCCCGACAGGGCGGGGACAGATACGCAGTATTTT.